The 8 T cell receptor beta chains reported below all come from one sample, sequenced in a study of blood T cell repertoires in COVID-19. Libraries were prepared by immunoSEQ multiplex PCR; TCRdb keeps only in-frame clonotypes and omits some of them. The sample contains more than 30,000 clones, more than 80% of which appear only once. Sequenced: peripheral blood. All receptors derive from a woman aged 65 to 85 with acute or convalescent COVID-19.

Only a few counts were recorded for this clone. This chain connects TRBV27 to TRBJ2-1, with 8 bases matching TRBD2. This CDR3 has 15 residues. V was pared by 2 bases and J by 5 bases, with 5 bases of the junction left unmatched. Germline V gives CDR1 MNHEY, CDR2 SMNVEV (reference sequence). The CDR3 coding sequence is TGTGCCAGCAGTTTAGCTAGCGGGCTCAACAATGAGCAGTTCTTC. Residues: CASSLASGLNNEQFF.

The rearrangement joins TRBV25-1 to TRBJ1-1; D gene uncertain. Germline V gene sequence: CDR1 MGHDK, CDR2 SYGVNS. The ends were cut back, 1 base at V and 4 bases at J, with 4 bases in the middle. The CDR3 has 12 amino acids. The CDR3 here is CASSESGTEAFF. The DNA of the CDR3 is TGTGCCAGCAGTGAATCGGGCACTGAAGCTTTCTTT.

The CDR3, as DNA: TGTGCCATCAGCCTTGACAGTAAAAAAACCGGGGAGCTGTTTTTT. Protein sequence: CAISLDSKKTGELFF. The chain links TRBV10-3 to TRBJ2-2; D perhaps matches TRBD1 (5 bases). The CDR3 length is 15 residues. The V and J ends lost 6 bases and 5 bases respectively, with 16 bases between them. Germline CDR1 reads ENHRY; CDR2 reads SYGVKD.

The chain couples TRBV3-1 (or the pseudogene TRBV3-2) to TRBJ2-3, with TRBD2 identical over 9 bases. V was clipped by 4 bases and J by 2 bases; unmatched bases: 4. Per the germline V gene, CDR1 is LGHDT and CDR2 is YNNKEL (reference sequence). The CDR3 runs to 15 residues. This CDR3 reads CASSPAGGLTDTQYF. The CDR3 DNA follows: TGTGCCAGCAGCCCCGCGGGGGGGCTCACAGATACGCAGTATTTT.

The J gene is TRBJ2-7, the V gene TRBV29-1, with 9 positions matching TRBD2. Germline V gene data show CDR1 as SQVTM and CDR2 as ANQGSEA. V lost 4 bases and J lost 2; bases outside the gene matches: 12. The CDR3 extends over 16 amino acids. As DNA, the CDR3 is TGCAGCGTTGGGGGGTTACTAGCGGGTCCAACCTACGAGCAGTACTTC. Protein sequence: CSVGGLLAGPTYEQYF.

This chain joins TRBV3-1 (or the pseudogene TRBV3-2) and TRBJ2-3, with TRBD2 matching 9 bases. The J segment lost 2 bases and the V segment lost 0 bases, leaving 6 bases of the junction unmatched. Germline V gene data show CDR1 as LGHDT and CDR2 as YNNKEL (reference sequence). This CDR3 spans 17 amino acids. The chain's CDR3 is CASSQDGLATLTDTQYF. The CDR3 DNA sequence: TGTGCCAGCAGCCAAGATGGACTAGCGACCCTCACAGATACGCAGTATTTT.

This clone came up a few times. The chain employs TRBV19 and TRBJ2-3; 11 bases line up with TRBD2. V dropped 4 bases and J dropped 4; count of bases not matched to a gene: 7. The CDR3 loop spans 16 amino acids. CDR1 is LNHDA and CDR2 is SQIVND in the germline V gene (reference sequence). The CDR3 DNA is TGTGCCAGTAGTACTGTAGCGGGGGGGGGAGCAGATACGCAGTATTTT. Translating gives CASSTVAGGGADTQYF.

V is TRBV3-1 (or the pseudogene TRBV3-2) and J is TRBJ2-1, with TRBD2 matching over 8 bases. Germline trimming cut 1 base from V and 0 bases from J; bases unmatched to any gene: 5. Germline V gene lookup returns CDR1 LGHDT and CDR2 YNNKEL (reference sequence). There are 17 residues in the CDR3. The CDR3 reads CASSQGGRGGSYNEQFF. CDR3 sequence (DNA): TGTGCCAGCAGCCAAGGAGGCCGGGGGGGCTCCTACAATGAGCAGTTCTTC.